Shown below are 10 T cell receptor beta chains from a single sample sequenced in a study of cytomegalovirus exposure and HLA in healthy donors. This PCR relied on a set of 60 Vbeta primers and 13 Jbeta primers. Method: immunoSEQ multiplex PCR; TCRdb's copy keeps in-frame clones and lacks some. The table shows about 65,000 clones, with around four fifths occurring only once. Sample: PBMCs. The receptors derive from a girl aged 10 to 17 in good health and CMV-seropositive.

The J gene is TRBJ2-7, the V gene TRBV28; 10 bases match TRBD1. Unmatched junction bases numbered 10, after V lost 5 bases and J lost 3 bases. CDR3 length equals 16 residues. Germline V lookup: CDR1 MDHEN, CDR2 SYDVKM. The CDR3 nucleotides read TGTGCCAGCAGTGGTAACCGGGACAGGGGCTACTACGAGCAGTACTTC. Its protein product is CASSGNRDRGYYEQYF.

The genes are TRBV9 and TRBJ2-2; the match to TRBD2 covers 9 bases. CDR3 length: 16 residues. V lost 3 bases and J lost 0; bases outside the gene matches: 3. Germline CDR1 and CDR2: SGDLS and YYNGEE. CDR3: CASSGLAGPNTGELFF. CDR3 in DNA: TGTGCCAGCAGCGGTCTAGCGGGACCGAACACCGGGGAGCTGTTTTTT.

This clone was picked up a small number of times. The J gene is TRBJ1-4, the V gene TRBV6-1; D is perhaps TRBD1 (6 bases). The CDR3 loop spans 15 amino acids. V shed 5 bases and J shed 0 bases, with 10 bases lying between them. Germline V lookup: CDR1 MNHNS, CDR2 SASEGT. The CDR3 DNA reads TGTGCCAGCAGTCCACAGGGAGCAACTAATGAAAAACTGTTTTTT. Translating it yields CASSPQGATNEKLFF.

The chain uses TRBV10-3 and TRBJ2-6; TRBD1 matches 11 bases. The J segment lost 3 bases and the V segment lost 10 bases, leaving 8 bases of the junction unmatched. CDR1 and CDR2 from the germline V gene are ENHRY and SYGVKD. The CDR3 spans 16 residues. In DNA form, the CDR3 reads TGTGCCACCTTCCCGGACAGGGGGCTTGGGGCCAACGTCCTGACTTTC. Translation: CATFPDRGLGANVLTF.

The chain uses TRBV4-1 and TRBJ1-3; 7 nucleotides match TRBD1. V lost 0 bases to trimming and J lost 6 bases; unmatched junction nucleotides: 2. Germline lookup yields CDR1 MGHRA and CDR2 YSYEKL. This CDR3 region has 14 residues. The CDR3 loop is CASSQEGGPNTIYF. The CDR3 nucleotides read TGCGCCAGCAGCCAAGAAGGGGGCCCAAACACCATATATTTT.

The rearrangement links TRBV2 to TRBJ1-2; TRBD1 agrees at 8 bases. The V gene end was trimmed by 8 bases and the J gene end by 4 bases; junction bases not matched to a gene: 9. CDR3 size: 14 residues. The germline gives CDR1 SNHLY, CDR2 FYNNEI. The CDR3 is CASGRGQGGYGYTF. The CDR3, as DNA: TGTGCCAGCGGCAGGGGGCAGGGGGGCTATGGCTACACCTTC.

This sequence joins TRBV7-2 and TRBJ1-6; 7 nucleotides agree with TRBD1. V lost 8 bases, J lost 5 bases, and 6 bases stayed unmatched. The CDR3 loop spans 14 amino acids. CDR1 and CDR2 from the germline V gene are SGHTA and FQGNSA. CDR3 in DNA: TGTGCCAGCTGCGACAGGGCAAATAATTCACCCCTCCACTTT. Protein product: CASCDRANNSPLHF.

This chain connects TRBV6-5 to TRBJ1-5, with D unclear. Trimming took 0 bases from V and 3 from J, leaving 6 bases between them. CDR1 is MNHEY, CDR2 SVGAGI, per germline. The CDR3 runs to 14 residues. The CDR3 nucleotides are TGTGCCAGCAGTTACTCTAGTGACAATCAGCCCCAGCATTTT. Its protein product is CASSYSSDNQPQHF.

The chain links TRBV6-5 to TRBJ2-5; perhaps TRBD1 as D (5 bases). Germline V gene sequence: CDR1 MNHEY, CDR2 SVGAGI. V was cut by 6 bases and J by 2 bases, with 13 bases left in between. This CDR3 is 14 amino acids long. DNA for the CDR3: TGTGCCAGCAGCAAACAGACAGCGCAAGAGACCCAGTACTTC. Translated, it gives CASSKQTAQETQYF.

In this sample, this clone turned up a few times. V and J are TRBV6-5 and TRBJ2-2; 8 nucleotides line up with TRBD2. The germline V gene has CDR1 MNHEY and CDR2 SVGAGI. V shed 4 bases, J shed 2 bases, and the junction held 3 bases outside the gene matches. The CDR3 covers 15 residues. The CDR3 protein is CASSLLAANTGELFF. In nucleotides, the CDR3 is TGTGCCAGCAGTTTACTAGCGGCTAACACCGGGGAGCTGTTTTTT.